The present TCR beta chain was sequenced within a study of cytomegalovirus exposure and HLA in healthy donors. A multiplex PCR was run with 60 Vbeta primers and 13 Jbeta primers. Sequencing was performed with immunoSEQ multiplex PCR; in TCRdb, only in-frame clones are kept and a portion is missing. The data contain approximately 150,000 clones, around 60% of them singletons. The CDR3 length is 17 residues. Germline lookup yields CDR1 GTSNPN and CDR2 SVGIG (reference sequence). Unmatched junction bases numbered 14, after V lost 2 bases and J lost 7 bases. This rearrangement joins TRBV30 to TRBJ1-5; 10 nucleotides agree with TRBD1. Sequencing used PBMCs. This receptor was obtained from a woman in her fifties or sixties in good health and CMV-seropositive. The CDR3 sequence is CAWSPWDRDRGSQPQHF. The CDR3 DNA is TGTGCCTGGAGTCCCTGGGACCGGGACAGGGGTTCCCAGCCCCAGCATTTT. Together with reference TRBV30 and TRBJ1-5, the CDR3 gives the full variable domain: SQTIHQWPATLVQPVGSPLSLECTVEGTSNPNLYWYRQAAGRGLQLLFYSVGIGQISSEVPQNLSASRPQDRQFILSSKKLLLSDSGFYLCAWSPWDRDRGSQPQHFGDGTRLSIL.